This entry is about one T cell receptor (beta chain). Participant ages covered 18 to 89 years across around 25 US areas. Researchers sorted participants into cohorts using their self-reported clinical history. This specimen belongs to a study of blood T cell repertoires in COVID-19. Background on the study: Sample material is recorded as cDNA or gDNA derived from T cells, B-cell-depleted T cells, or PBMCs.

Germline V gives CDR1 SGHTA, CDR2 FQGTGA. The V segment lost 1 base and the J segment 1 base; nucleotides outside the gene matches: 6. This CDR3 is built from 18 residues. Authors' analysis steps: Reference gene primer amplification yielded estimated nucleated cell counts. Some clones are missing from TCRdb's copy, which holds only in-frame ones; the method was immunoSEQ multiplex PCR. D and trimming come from the DNA, and the V and J calls and clone size come from that table. The repertoire holds over 250,000 clones, with 85% to 90% as singletons. The specimen sequenced was PBMCs or T cells enriched from blood (not recorded which). The receptor comes from a woman aged 55-70 years who had recovered from COVID-19. The chain carries TRBV7-3 and TRBJ2-2; 10 bases line up with TRBD2. The CDR3 nucleotides read TGTGCCAGCAGCTTAAGCCCCAGGACTAGCGGGAACACCGGGGAGCTGTTTTTT. Its protein is CASSLSPRTSGNTGELFF.